This T cell receptor beta chain was sequenced during a study of follicular helper T cells after annual influenza vaccination. Study context: Some donors were sampled over the 2013-2014, 2014-2015 and 2015-2016 vaccinations. Study-wide results and caveats: ICOS+CD38+ cTfh clonality change tracked circulating plasmablast frequency change.

The data were produced by immunoSEQ multiplex PCR, yet TCRdb's version contains in-frame clones alone and is incomplete. The data contain approximately 13,000 clones, around 82% of them singletons. As for time point: 2014-2015 season, pre-vaccination. Sorted blood CD4 subsets were sequenced before and after adults received seasonal inactivated influenza vaccine. Community-dwelling subjects without influenza vaccination in the prior 6 months were enrolled. On this clone itself: As yet, its antigen is unknown.

Deletions cut 3 bases from V and 8 bases from J, with 10 bases between. This CDR3 region has 12 residues. Germline CDR1 is MNHEY and CDR2 is SMNVEV (reference sequence). The receptor's source is an adult who received the influenza vaccine. The rearrangement links TRBV27 to TRBJ1-2; D remains ambiguous. Sample: CXCR5- memory CD4+ T cells sorted from blood, taken on the day of influenza vaccination. CDR3 protein: CASSFSGYGYTF. CDR3 sequence (DNA): TGTGCCAGCAGTTTTTCTGGGTACGGCTACACCTTC.